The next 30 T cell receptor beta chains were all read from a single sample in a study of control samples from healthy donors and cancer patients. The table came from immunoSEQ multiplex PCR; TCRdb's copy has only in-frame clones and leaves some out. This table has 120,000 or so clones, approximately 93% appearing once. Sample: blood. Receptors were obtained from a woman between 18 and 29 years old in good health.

CDR3 DNA sequence: TGTGCCAGCAGTCTGAACAGGGTGAGGTCGAACACTGAAGCTTTCTTT. Translating gives CASSLNRVRSNTEAFF. The chain is built from TRBV28 and TRBJ1-1; D is perhaps TRBD1 (6 bases). The germline V and J ends were trimmed by 5 bases and 1 base, with 17 bases remaining between them. In germline, CDR1 is MDHEN, CDR2 SYDVKM. This CDR3 is built from 16 residues. Supplemented by reference TRBV28 and TRBJ1-1, the full variable domain reads DVKVTQSSRYLVKRTGEKVFLECVQDMDHENMFWYRQDPGLGLRLIYFSYDVKMKEKGDIPEGYSVSREKKERFSLILESASTNQTSMYLCASSLNRVRSNTEAFFGQGTRLTVV.

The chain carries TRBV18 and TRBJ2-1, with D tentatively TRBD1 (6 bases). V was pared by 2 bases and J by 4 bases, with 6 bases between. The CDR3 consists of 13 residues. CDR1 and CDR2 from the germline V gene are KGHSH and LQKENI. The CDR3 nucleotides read TGTGCCAGCTCACCAGGACAGTACAATGAGCAGTTCTTC. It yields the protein CASSPGQYNEQFF.

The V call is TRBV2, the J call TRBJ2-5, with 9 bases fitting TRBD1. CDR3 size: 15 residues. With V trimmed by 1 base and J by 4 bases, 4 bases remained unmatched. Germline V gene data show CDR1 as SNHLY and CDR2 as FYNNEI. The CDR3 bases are TGTGCCAGCAGTGAAGACAGGGGGCGTGGAGAGACCCAGTACTTC. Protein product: CASSEDRGRGETQYF. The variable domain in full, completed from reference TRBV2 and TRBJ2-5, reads EPEVTQTPSHQVTQMGQEVILRCVPISNHLYFYWYRQILGQKVEFLVSFYNNEISEKSEIFDDQFSVERPDGSNFTLKIRSTKLEDSAMYFCASSEDRGRGETQYFGPGTRLLVL.

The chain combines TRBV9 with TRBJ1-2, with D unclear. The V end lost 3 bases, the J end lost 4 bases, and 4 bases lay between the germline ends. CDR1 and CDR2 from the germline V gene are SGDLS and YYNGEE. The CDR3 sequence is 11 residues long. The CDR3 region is CASSASYGYTF. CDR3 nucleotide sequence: TGTGCCAGCAGCGCCTCCTATGGCTACACCTTC.

CDR3 in amino acids: CASSSRDSTYEQYF. DNA for the CDR3: TGTGCCAGCAGTTCCCGGGACAGTACCTACGAGCAGTACTTC. This chain connects TRBV6-5 to TRBJ2-7, with 7 bases lining up with TRBD1. CDR1 is MNHEY, CDR2 SVGAGI, per germline. The V and J ends lost 4 bases and 2 bases, in that order; junction bases with no gene match: 5. The CDR3 covers 14 residues.

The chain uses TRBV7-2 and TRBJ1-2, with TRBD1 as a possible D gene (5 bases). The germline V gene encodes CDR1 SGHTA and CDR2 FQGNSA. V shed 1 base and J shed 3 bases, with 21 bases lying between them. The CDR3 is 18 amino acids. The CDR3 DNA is TGTGCCAGCAGCTTAGGATTGAGACAGCTCCCGGCGGACTATGGCTACACCTTC. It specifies CASSLGLRQLPADYGYTF. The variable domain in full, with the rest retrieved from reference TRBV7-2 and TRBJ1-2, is GAGVSQSPSNKVTEKGKDVELRCDPISGHTALYWYRQSLGQGLEFLIYFQGNSAPDKSGLPSDRFSAERTGGSVSTLTIQRTQQEDSAVYLCASSLGLRQLPADYGYTFGSGTRLTVV.

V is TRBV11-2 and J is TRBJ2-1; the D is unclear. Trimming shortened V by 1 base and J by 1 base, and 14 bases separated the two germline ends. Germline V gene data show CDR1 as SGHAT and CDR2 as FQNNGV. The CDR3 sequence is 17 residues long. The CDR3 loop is CASSLGERPASYNEQFF. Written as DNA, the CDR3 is TGTGCCAGCAGCTTAGGTGAAAGGCCCGCTTCCTACAATGAGCAGTTCTTC.

The CDR3 sequence: CASSKGGSYNEQFF. The CDR3, as DNA: TGTGCCAGCAGCAAAGGGGGCTCCTACAATGAGCAGTTCTTC. The chain joins TRBV21-1 to TRBJ2-1. TRBV21-1 is a listed pseudogene. The CDR3 length is 14 residues.

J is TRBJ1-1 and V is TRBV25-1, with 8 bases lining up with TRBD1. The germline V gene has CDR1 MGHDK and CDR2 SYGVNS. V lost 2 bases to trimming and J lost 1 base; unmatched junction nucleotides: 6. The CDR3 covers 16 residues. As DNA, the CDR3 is TGTGCCAGCAGTGAAAGGGGGACAGGACCGAACACTGAAGCTTTCTTT. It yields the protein CASSERGTGPNTEAFF.

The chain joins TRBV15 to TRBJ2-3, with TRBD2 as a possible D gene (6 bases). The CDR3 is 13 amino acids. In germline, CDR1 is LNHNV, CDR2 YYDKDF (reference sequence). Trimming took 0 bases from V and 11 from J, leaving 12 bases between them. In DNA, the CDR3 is TGTGCCACCAGCAGAGATAAGGGGACTGGGCAGTATTTT. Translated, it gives CATSRDKGTGQYF.

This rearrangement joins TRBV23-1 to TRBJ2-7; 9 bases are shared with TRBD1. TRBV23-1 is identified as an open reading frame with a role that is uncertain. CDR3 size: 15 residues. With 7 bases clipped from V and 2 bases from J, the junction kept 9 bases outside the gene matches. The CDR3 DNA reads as TGCGCCAGCAAGCGACGGGACAGGGCACCCTACGAGCAGTACTTC. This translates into CASKRRDRAPYEQYF.

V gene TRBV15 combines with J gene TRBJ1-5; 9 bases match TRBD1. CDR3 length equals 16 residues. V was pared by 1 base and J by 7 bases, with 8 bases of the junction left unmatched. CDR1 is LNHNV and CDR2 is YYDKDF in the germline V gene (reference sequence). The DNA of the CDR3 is TGTGCCACCAGCAGAGCGGGACAGGGTGGAAAACAGCCCCAGCATTTT. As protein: CATSRAGQGGKQPQHF.

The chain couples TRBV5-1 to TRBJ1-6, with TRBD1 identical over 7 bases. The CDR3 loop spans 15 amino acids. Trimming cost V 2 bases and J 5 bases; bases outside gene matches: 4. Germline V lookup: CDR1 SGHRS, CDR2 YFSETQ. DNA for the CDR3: TGCGCCAGCAGCTTTTACGGGACAGATAATTCACCCCTCCACTTT. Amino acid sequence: CASSFYGTDNSPLHF.

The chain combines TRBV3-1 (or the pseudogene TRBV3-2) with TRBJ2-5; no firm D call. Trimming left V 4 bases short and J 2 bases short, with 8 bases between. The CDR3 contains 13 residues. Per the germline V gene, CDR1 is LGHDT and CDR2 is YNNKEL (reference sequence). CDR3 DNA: TGTGCCAGCAGCCTCCCCCCACAAGAGACCCAGTACTTC. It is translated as CASSLPPQETQYF.

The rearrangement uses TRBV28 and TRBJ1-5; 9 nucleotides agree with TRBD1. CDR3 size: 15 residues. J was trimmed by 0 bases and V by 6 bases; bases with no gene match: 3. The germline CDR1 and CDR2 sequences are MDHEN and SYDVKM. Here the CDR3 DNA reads TGTGCCAGCAGCCAGGACAGGGGTAGCAATCAGCCCCAGCATTTT. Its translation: CASSQDRGSNQPQHF.

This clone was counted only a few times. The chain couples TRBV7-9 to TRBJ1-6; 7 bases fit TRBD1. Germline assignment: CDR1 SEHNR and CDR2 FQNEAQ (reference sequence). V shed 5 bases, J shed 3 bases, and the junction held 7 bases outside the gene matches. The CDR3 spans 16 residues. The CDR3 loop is CASSPTRQGYNSPLHF. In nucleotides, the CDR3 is TGTGCCAGCAGCCCAACTCGACAGGGCTATAATTCACCCCTCCACTTT.

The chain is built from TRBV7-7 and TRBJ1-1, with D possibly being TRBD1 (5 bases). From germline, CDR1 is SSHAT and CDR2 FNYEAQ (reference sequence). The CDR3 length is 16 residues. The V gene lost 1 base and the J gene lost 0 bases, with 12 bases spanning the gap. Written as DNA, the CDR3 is TGTGCCAGCAGCTTAGTTACAGGATTACTGAACACTGAAGCTTTCTTT. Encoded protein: CASSLVTGLLNTEAFF.

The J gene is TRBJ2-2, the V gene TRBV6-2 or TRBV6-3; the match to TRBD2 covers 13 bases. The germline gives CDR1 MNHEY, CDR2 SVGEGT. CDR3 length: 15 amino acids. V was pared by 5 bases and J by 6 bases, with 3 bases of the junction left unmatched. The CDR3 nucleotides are TGTGCCAGCAGTGCCGGACTAGCGGGGGCCGGGGAGCTGTTTTTT. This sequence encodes CASSAGLAGAGELFF.

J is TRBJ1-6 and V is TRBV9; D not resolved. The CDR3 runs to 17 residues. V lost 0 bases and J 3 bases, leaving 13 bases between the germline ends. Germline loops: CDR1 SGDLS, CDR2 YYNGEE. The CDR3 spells CASSVEGPSFYNSPLHF. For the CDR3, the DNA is TGTGCCAGCAGCGTAGAGGGCCCGAGCTTCTATAATTCACCCCTCCACTTT.

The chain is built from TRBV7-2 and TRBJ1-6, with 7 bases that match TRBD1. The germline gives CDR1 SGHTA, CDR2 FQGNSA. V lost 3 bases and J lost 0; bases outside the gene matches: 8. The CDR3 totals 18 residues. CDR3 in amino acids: CASSFLQGILSYNSPLHF. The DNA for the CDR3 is TGTGCCAGCAGCTTCTTACAGGGGATACTCTCCTATAATTCACCCCTCCACTTT.

CDR3 sequence reads: CASSFPPSGQEQETQYF. CDR3 nucleotides: TGTGCCAGCAGTTTTCCCCCCTCGGGACAGGAACAAGAGACCCAGTACTTC. The J gene is TRBJ2-5, the V gene TRBV28; TRBD1 matches at 8 bases. V lost 3 bases and J lost 2; bases outside the gene matches: 11. Germline lookup yields CDR1 MDHEN and CDR2 SYDVKM. There are 17 residues in the CDR3. Using reference TRBV28 and TRBJ2-5 for the parts outside the CDR3, the full variable domain is DVKVTQSSRYLVKRTGEKVFLECVQDMDHENMFWYRQDPGLGLRLIYFSYDVKMKEKGDIPEGYSVSREKKERFSLILESASTNQTSMYLCASSFPPSGQEQETQYFGPGTRLLVL.

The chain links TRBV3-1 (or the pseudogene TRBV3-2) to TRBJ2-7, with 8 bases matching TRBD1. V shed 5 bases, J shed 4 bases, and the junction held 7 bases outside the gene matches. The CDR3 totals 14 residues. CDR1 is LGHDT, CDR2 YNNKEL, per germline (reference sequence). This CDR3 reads CASSRGQGAYEQYF. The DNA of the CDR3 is TGTGCCAGCAGCAGGGGGCAGGGGGCGTACGAGCAGTACTTC.

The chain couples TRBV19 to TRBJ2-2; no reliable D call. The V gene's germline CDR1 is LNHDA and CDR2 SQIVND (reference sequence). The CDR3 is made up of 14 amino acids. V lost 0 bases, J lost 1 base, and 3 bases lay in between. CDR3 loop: CASSIEGNTGELFF. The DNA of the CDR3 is TGTGCCAGTAGTATAGAGGGGAACACCGGGGAGCTGTTTTTT.

CDR3 sequence reads: CASSADWTGNNEQFF. The CDR3 region has the DNA TGTGCCAGCAGCGCAGATTGGACAGGGAATAATGAGCAGTTCTTC. The rearrangement joins TRBV28 to TRBJ2-1, with 8 bases lining up with TRBD1. In germline, CDR1 is MDHEN, CDR2 SYDVKM. The CDR3 contains 15 residues. The V and J ends lost 6 bases and 7 bases, in that order; junction bases with no gene match: 11.

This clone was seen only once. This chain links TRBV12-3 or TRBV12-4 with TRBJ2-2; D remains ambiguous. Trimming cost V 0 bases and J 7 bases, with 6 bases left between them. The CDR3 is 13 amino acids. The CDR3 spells CASSLALIGELFF. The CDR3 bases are TGTGCCAGCAGTTTAGCGCTTATCGGGGAGCTGTTTTTT.

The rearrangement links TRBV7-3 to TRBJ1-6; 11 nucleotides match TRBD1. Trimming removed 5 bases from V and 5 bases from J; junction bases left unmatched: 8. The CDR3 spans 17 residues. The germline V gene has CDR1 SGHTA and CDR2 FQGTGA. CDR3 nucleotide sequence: TGTGCCAGCAGCCCCCCGGACAGGGGGCTAGATAATTCACCCCTCCACTTT. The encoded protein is CASSPPDRGLDNSPLHF.

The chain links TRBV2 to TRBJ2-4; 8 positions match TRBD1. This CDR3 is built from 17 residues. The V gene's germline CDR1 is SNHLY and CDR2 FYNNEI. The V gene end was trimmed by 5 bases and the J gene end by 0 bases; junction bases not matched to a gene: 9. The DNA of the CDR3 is TGTGCCAGCAGTTCAAAGGGACAGGTTCTAGCCAAAAACATTCAGTACTTC. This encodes CASSSKGQVLAKNIQYF.

DNA for the CDR3: TGTGCCAGCAGCAAAGGTAGGTCAACCCACACTGAAGCTTTCTTT. It translates to CASSKGRSTHTEAFF. The chain is built from TRBV21-1 and TRBJ1-1. TRBV21-1 is labeled a pseudogene. The CDR3 loop spans 15 amino acids.

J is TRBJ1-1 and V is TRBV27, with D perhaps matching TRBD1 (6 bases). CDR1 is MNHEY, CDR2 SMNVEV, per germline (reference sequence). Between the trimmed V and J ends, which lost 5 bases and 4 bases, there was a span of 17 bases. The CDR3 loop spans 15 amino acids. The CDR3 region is CASSPGQGLRTEAFF. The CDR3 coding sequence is TGTGCCAGCAGTCCGGGACAAGGGCTACGCACTGAAGCTTTCTTT.

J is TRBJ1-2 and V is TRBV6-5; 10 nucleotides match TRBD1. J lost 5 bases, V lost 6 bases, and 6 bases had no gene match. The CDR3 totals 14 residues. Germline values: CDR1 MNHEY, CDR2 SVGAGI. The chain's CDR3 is CASRGGTGVYGYTF. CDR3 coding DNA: TGTGCCAGCAGGGGAGGGACAGGGGTTTATGGCTACACCTTC.